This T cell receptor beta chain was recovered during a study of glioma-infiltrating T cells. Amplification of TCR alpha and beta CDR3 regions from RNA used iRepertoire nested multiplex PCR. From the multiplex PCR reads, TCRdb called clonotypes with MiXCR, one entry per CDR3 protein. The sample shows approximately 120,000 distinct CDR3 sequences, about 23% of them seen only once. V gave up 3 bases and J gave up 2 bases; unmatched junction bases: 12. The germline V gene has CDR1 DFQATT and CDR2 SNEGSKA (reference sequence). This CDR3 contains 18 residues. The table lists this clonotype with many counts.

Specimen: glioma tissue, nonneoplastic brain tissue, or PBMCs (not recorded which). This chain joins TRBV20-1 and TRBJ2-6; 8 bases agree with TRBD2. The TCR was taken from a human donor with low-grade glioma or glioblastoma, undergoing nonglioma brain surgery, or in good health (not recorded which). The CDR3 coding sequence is TGCAGTGCTAGGGCCCGAGGTAGCGGGGTGGCTGGGGCCAACGTCCTGACTTTC. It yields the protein CSARARGSGVAGANVLTF.